Many counts were recorded for the clone carrying this TCR beta chain. Its antigen remains unidentified. Germline-derived CDR1 and CDR2 are SGHRS and YFSETQ. This CDR3 region has 12 residues. Trimming left V 0 bases short and J 7 bases short, with 7 bases between. Each TCR beta library was made by quantitative 5'-RACE that incorporated molecular barcodes. MiXCR, run by TCRdb on the 5' RACE reads, gives a single entry per CDR3 protein. The data show 220,000 or so distinct CDR3 sequences, over 9.5% seen once. These data are taken from a study of CD8 T cells in ankylosing spondylitis. Study observations and caveats: Some of these motif variants have turned up before, in reports on reactive arthritis synovial fluid and blood.

The sequence derives from a male donor with ankylosing spondylitis or in good health (not recorded which). The rearrangement links TRBV5-1 to TRBJ1-2; D is perhaps TRBD1 (5 bases). The sequenced sample was blood, either unsorted or a sorted T cell fraction (not recorded which). CDR3 bases: TGCGCCAGCAGCTTGGAGGGGTCTGGCTACACCTTC. Protein: CASSLEGSGYTF. The full variable domain, rest sourced from reference TRBV5-1 and TRBJ1-2, is KAGVTQTPRYLIKTRGQQVTLSCSPISGHRSVSWYQQTPGQGLQFLFEYFSETQRNKGNFPGRFSGRQFSNSRSEMNVSTLELGDSALYLCASSLEGSGYTFGSGTRLTVV.